Given below is one T cell receptor (beta chain) in context. Its antigen is unknown. This sample is part of a study of blood T cells in healthy people across ages. General observations from the study: More naive CD4+ cells and higher diversity were found in long-lived than in aged donors. Estimated diversity that came from one million T cells was considered an underestimate. Naive and antigen-experienced cells could not be conclusively compared, given unsorted PBMCs.

Sample-barcoded 5' priming and a J-beta primer mix drove a second PCR of about 6 to 12 cycles. A template-switch adaptor that had 12 random nucleotides put a tag on each cDNA molecule. TCRdb re-analysed the 5' RACE reads in MiXCR, keeping a single row per CDR3 protein. In the table there are some 1.6 million distinct CDR3 sequences, about 35% of which are singletons. The CDR3 covers 13 residues. V lost 3 bases and J 7 bases, leaving 10 bases between the germline ends. CDR1 is SGHVS, CDR2 FQNEAQ, per germline. The sequence was collected from a woman aged 25 to 45 in good health. This chain connects TRBV7-8 to TRBJ2-1; D is possibly TRBD2 (6 bases). Sequenced sample: blood. The CDR3 region is CASSLLATNEQFF. The DNA for the CDR3 is TGTGCCAGCAGCTTGCTAGCGACAAATGAGCAGTTCTTC.